This TCR beta chain was observed in a study of blood T cell repertoires in COVID-19. Turning to the study itself: COVID-19 samples collected from the United States, Italy and Spain covered acute and convalescent phases. The analysed material was cDNA or gDNA that came from T cells, B-cell-depleted T cells, or PBMCs.

How the authors handled the data: Reference gene primers were amplified, and this amplification served to estimate nucleated cell counts. Libraries were prepared by immunoSEQ multiplex PCR; TCRdb keeps only in-frame clonotypes and omits some of them. The V and J calls and clone size come from that table; D and trimming were worked out from the DNA. The data show around 190,000 clones, approximately 90% seen once. Followed over time, Seattle patients had been enrolled while infection was active. The ends lost 5 bases at V and 5 bases at J; junction bases unmatched: 7. The CDR3 spans 15 residues. CDR1 SGHVS and CDR2 FNYEAQ come from the germline V gene.

This TCR was recovered from a man over 45 with COVID-19, enrolled during active disease. The specimen sequenced was peripheral blood. The chain links TRBV7-6 to TRBJ2-2; TRBD1 aligns across 8 bases. CDR3 sequence: CASSKDRDFTGELFF. The DNA for the CDR3 is TGTGCCAGCAGCAAGGACAGGGATTTTACCGGGGAGCTGTTTTTT.